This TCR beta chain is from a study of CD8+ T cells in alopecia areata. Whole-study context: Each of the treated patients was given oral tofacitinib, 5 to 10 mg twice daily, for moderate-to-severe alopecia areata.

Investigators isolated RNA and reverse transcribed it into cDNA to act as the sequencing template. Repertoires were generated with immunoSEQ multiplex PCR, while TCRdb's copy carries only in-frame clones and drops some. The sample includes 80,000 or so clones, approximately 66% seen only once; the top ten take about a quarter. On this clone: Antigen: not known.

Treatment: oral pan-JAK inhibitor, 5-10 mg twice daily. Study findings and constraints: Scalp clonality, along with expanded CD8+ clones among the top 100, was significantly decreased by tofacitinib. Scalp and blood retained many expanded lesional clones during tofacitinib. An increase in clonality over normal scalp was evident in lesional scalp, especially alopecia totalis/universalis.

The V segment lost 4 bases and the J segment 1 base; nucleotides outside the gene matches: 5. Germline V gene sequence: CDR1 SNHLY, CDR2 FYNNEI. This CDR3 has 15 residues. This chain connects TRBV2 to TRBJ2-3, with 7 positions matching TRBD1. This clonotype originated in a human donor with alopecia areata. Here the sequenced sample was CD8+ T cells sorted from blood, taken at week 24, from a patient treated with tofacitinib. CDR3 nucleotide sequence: TGTGCCAGCAGTGCAGGGGGTCTCGGCACAGATACGCAGTATTTT. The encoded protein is CASSAGGLGTDTQYF. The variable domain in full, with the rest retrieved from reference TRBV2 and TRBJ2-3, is EPEVTQTPSHQVTQMGQEVILRCVPISNHLYFYWYRQILGQKVEFLVSFYNNEISEKSEIFDDQFSVERPDGSNFTLKIRSTKLEDSAMYFCASSAGGLGTDTQYFGPGTRLTVL.